This T cell receptor (beta chain) was retrieved from a study of blood T cells in healthy people across ages. Primers used in a second PCR of about 7 to 12 cycles were a sample-barcoded 5' primer and a J-beta primer mix. TCRdb itself ran the 5' RACE reads through MiXCR, one entry per CDR3 protein. The repertoire consists of roughly 800,000 distinct CDR3 sequences, with about 62% occurring once and the leading ten covering about 20%. Trimming took 4 bases from V and 3 from J, leaving 12 bases between them. CDR3 length equals 14 residues. Germline V gene sequence: CDR1 LGHDT, CDR2 YNNKEL (reference sequence). Study-level points and caveats: Because donor CMV status was unknown, expanded clonotype changes were possibly confounded.

This clonotype was detected only once. Its cognate antigen is unknown. The sample comprised blood. This receptor was taken from a man under 40 in good health. The chain recombines TRBV3-1 with TRBJ1-2; D may be TRBD1 (5 bases). The CDR3 loop reads CASSPPQTDYGYTF. CDR3 in DNA: TGTGCCAGCAGCCCCCCTCAGACAGACTATGGCTACACCTTC.